This TCR beta chain emerged from a study of human T cells and chemical hapten exposure (dated by TCRdb to about 2021). For the wider study: For sensitization, 2% DPC in acetone was applied to a roughly 2 cm by roughly 2 cm area of upper inner arm skin. Weekly therapeutic DPC doses were additionally applied to the scalp of patients throughout the approximately 24-week study period. Patch testing was performed on the upper back with Finn chambers containing 0.01% DPC, and the patch tests were scored after 6 days according to International Contact Dermatitis Research Group standards. Most of the patients in the cohort were female, and the cohort covered alopecia areata with under or over 50% scalp involvement, alopecia totalis and alopecia universalis. Libraries were combined into a pool for sequencing, and differences in TCR yield between samples came mainly from small differences in library volumes within the pool. This study followed changes in the peripheral blood TCR repertoire in vivo during primary and secondary sensitization of alopecia patients to the hapten diphenylcyclopropenone (DPC). Patient blood was sampled pre-sensitization (week 0) and at 2, 6 and about 24 weeks after DPC sensitization. Blood for TCR sequencing was provided by twenty-nine alopecia patients at one to four time points (pre-sensitization, 2, 6 and 24 weeks). Paper-wide results and their limitations: Because every patient had alopecia, a presumed autoimmune disease, the patients' immune response might differ from that of healthy individuals. After repeated subsampling, changes were observed in the strength of the expansion versus patch-test correlation and in the threshold at which the correlation became significant. Compared with pre-sensitization or healthy control sets, expanded TCRs formed significantly more large CDR3 similarity clusters, which is consistent with antigen-driven responses. DPC sensitization did not change the number of TCRs with a frequency above 1 in 1000, and there was no evidence of changes in global repertoire structure. The number of PT1 expanded TCRs positively correlated with patch test score, significant at thresholds 8, 16 and 32 but not 4.

In light of the paper, this sample's time point label describes: patch test 3, about 24 weeks after DPC sensitization. The meaning of the sample's treatment or condition label: therapeutic diphenylcyclopropenone sensitization with weekly scalp DPC. At every patch-test visit, the blood draw took place before the patch test was put on. Patients were eligible if aged 18 to 70, diagnosed with alopecia and judged suitable for DPC therapy, and pregnant patients were excluded. Total RNA was extracted from unfractionated whole blood collected in Tempus Blood RNA tubes. The CDR3 contains 16 residues, cysteine and phenylalanine counted. This entry keeps only the CDR3 DNA: 48 bases, framed from base 1. Ends trimmed: V by 2 bases, J by 2 bases; bases unmatched to a gene: 4. The germline V gene sets CDR1 to MGHDK and CDR2 to SYGVNS. This clonotype was observed many times. Its antigen is currently not known. Base qualities are not at hand, and no much larger clone is one base apart.

The library was produced with RACE. Sequencing was carried out with a NextSeq 500. During library preparation, unique molecular identifiers were attached to individual cDNA molecules so that TCRs could be counted quantitatively and reproducibly. Both TCR alpha and TCR beta chains were sequenced from each blood RNA sample. On the study's bioinformatics: Samples had a median of around 92,000 TCRs, with a range from about 23,224 to 700,000. The Decombinator software suite was used to annotate V, J and CDR3 in the TCR reads. For the PS versus PT1 abundance plots, all samples were subsampled to the same number of TCRs (28,000). TCRs were defined as expanded if absent before sensitization and observed at least eight times at the 2-week time point. In-frame beta chains were kept once TCRdb had trimmed the public reads at Q25 with fastp and called clones with MiXCR. Duplicate CDR3 protein sequences are folded into a single record with the most common DNA and genes. The V and J calls and clone size come from TCRdb's table, not from the authors' own analysis. The sample data list about 120,000 distinct CDR3 sequences, and about 11% of these were observed just once. The top ten constitute about 2.4% of the sample.

The TCR originated in a woman aged 50 to 65 with alopecia areata. Some clones in this sample may be carry-over from other donors' samples. Recombination connected TRBV25-1 to TRBJ2-1; 9 of the junction bases match TRBD2. Source: whole blood, taken in connection with sensitization to the hapten diphenylcyclopropenone (DPC). The bases read TGTGCCAGCAGTGAAGTAGCGGGGGCCGCCTACAATGAGCAGTTCTTC. Its product reads: CASSEVAGAAYNEQFF.